The 26 T cell receptor beta chains listed next were all sequenced from one sample in a study of blood T cells in healthy people across ages. A second PCR of roughly 7 to 11 cycles used a sample-barcoded 5' primer and a J-beta primer mix. Using its own MiXCR run on the 5' RACE reads, TCRdb lists one record per CDR3 protein. The table has approximately 1,700,000 distinct CDR3 sequences, approximately 40% seen once; the top ten hold about 23%. What was sequenced was blood. Source of these receptors: a human donor in good health.

The V call is TRBV20-1, the J call TRBJ2-4; D uncertain. TRBJ2-7 explains the end of the DNA better; the J call may be wrong. The CDR3 is made up of 14 amino acids. Germline V gene lookup returns CDR1 DFQATT and CDR2 SNEGSKA (reference sequence). CDR3 DNA sequence: TGCAGTGCTATTCTCCCGGCCTATTCCTACGAGCAGTACTTC. Translating it yields CSAILPAYSYEQYF.

V usage is TRBV12-5 and J usage is TRBJ1-1; TRBD1 might be the D (6 bases). Trimming removed 7 bases from V and 1 base from J, with 34 bases in between. CDR1 and CDR2 (germline): LGHNT, FRNRAP. The CDR3 spans 21 residues. This CDR3 is CASAPTQRGGLILSGNTEAFF. The CDR3 DNA reads as TGTGCTAGTGCTCCTACTCAAAGAGGGGGGCTTATCCTGTCGGGGAACACTGAAGCTTTCTTT.

The table lists this clonotype with a few counts. The chain uses TRBV7-9 and TRBJ1-1; 8 positions match TRBD1. V gave up 4 bases and J gave up 1 base; unmatched junction bases: 14. The CDR3 is 18 amino acids. Germline CDR1 and CDR2: SEHNR and FQNEAQ (reference sequence). The CDR3 protein is CASSSPRTGSIANTEAFF. Here the CDR3 DNA reads TGTGCCAGCAGCTCCCCCCGGACAGGGAGTATTGCGAACACTGAAGCTTTCTTT.

The table lists this clonotype with a few counts. V is TRBV29-1 and J is TRBJ1-2; TRBD1 might be the D (5 bases). V was shortened by 0 bases and J by 2 bases, with 10 bases between the two germline ends. Germline CDR1 is SQVTM and CDR2 is ANQGSEA. The CDR3 has 14 residues. DNA for the CDR3: TGCAGCGTTGAAGATTTAGGGGAGAACTATGGCTACACCTTC. Translating it yields CSVEDLGENYGYTF.

This clonotype was seen a handful of times. The chain has TRBV7-9 and TRBJ2-3; perhaps TRBD1 as D (5 bases). The CDR3 consists of 16 residues. Germline V CDR1 and CDR2: SEHNR, FQNEAQ (reference sequence). V lost 3 bases and J lost 2, with 15 bases in between. The DNA of the CDR3 is TGTGCCAGCAGCTTTGACCAGGACAAATCCACAGATACGCAGTATTTT. Its protein is CASSFDQDKSTDTQYF.

There are a few counts of this clonotype. This chain joins TRBV24-1 and TRBJ1-2; unclear D gene. V dropped 3 bases and J dropped 4 bases, with 20 bases sitting between them. CDR3 size: 17 residues. Per germline, CDR1 KGHDR and CDR2 SFDVKD. The CDR3 DNA is TGTGCCACCAGTGATCCCCCCGGGAGCCGTGTGAGCTATGGCTACACCTTC. Translating it yields CATSDPPGSRVSYGYTF.

This rearrangement joins TRBV6-2 or TRBV6-3 to TRBJ2-1; D may be TRBD2 (6 bases). The length of the CDR3 is 15 residues. V was cut by 7 bases and J by 5 bases, with 18 bases left in between. CDR1 and CDR2 from the germline V gene are MNHEY and SVGEGT. This CDR3 is CASTNRDSYHNEQFF. In DNA, the CDR3 is TGTGCCAGCACCAACCGGGACTCGTACCACAATGAGCAGTTCTTC.

The sample holds a few counts of this clonotype. The CDR3 sequence is CASRQDPGGEKLFF. The CDR3 DNA is TGCGCCAGCCGCCAGGACCCCGGGGGAGAAAAACTGTTTTTT. The V gene is TRBV5-1, the J gene TRBJ1-4; D may be TRBD1 (5 bases). CDR1 and CDR2 from the germline V gene are SGHRS and YFSETQ. V was shortened by 7 bases and J by 8 bases, with 18 bases between the two germline ends. This CDR3 has 14 amino acids.

V and J are TRBV7-3 and TRBJ2-3, with 9 bases lining up with TRBD2. V lost 4 bases to trimming and J lost 2 bases; unmatched junction nucleotides: 10. Germline CDR1 SGHTA, CDR2 FQGTGA. The CDR3 sequence is 17 residues long. The CDR3 reads CASSSPISGGLTDTQYF. The DNA for the CDR3 is TGTGCCAGCAGCTCGCCCATTAGCGGGGGCCTCACAGATACGCAGTATTTT.

The chain couples TRBV3-1 to TRBJ2-1, with 9 bases fitting TRBD2. The J segment lost 9 bases and the V segment lost 4 bases, leaving 13 bases of the junction unmatched. Looked up from germline, CDR1 is LGHDT and CDR2 is YNNKEL (reference sequence). This CDR3 is 16 amino acids long. For the CDR3, the DNA is TGTGCCAGCAGCCCCGACATAGCGGGAGATTTAGGTGAGCAGTTCTTC. This translates into CASSPDIAGDLGEQFF.

V usage is TRBV4-1 and J usage is TRBJ1-5, with D possibly matching TRBD1 (5 bases). Trimming took off 2 bases at V and 4 bases at J, with 18 bases between the two ends. The CDR3 spans 17 residues. The germline CDR1 and CDR2 sequences are MGHRA and YSYEKL. CDR3 protein: CASSQKSAWGINQPQHF. The CDR3 DNA reads TGCGCCAGCAGCCAAAAGAGCGCTTGGGGGATTAATCAGCCCCAGCATTTT.

This rearrangement joins TRBV7-9 to TRBJ1-1; D is perhaps TRBD1 (6 bases). Germline V CDR1 and CDR2: SEHNR, FQNEAQ (reference sequence). V dropped 4 bases and J dropped 1 base, with 10 bases sitting between them. CDR3 length: 14 amino acids. The CDR3, as DNA: TGTGCCAGCAGCTCCTGGGACAAGAACACTGAAGCTTTCTTT. Residues: CASSSWDKNTEAFF.

The chain employs TRBV7-2 and TRBJ2-4; D call uncertain. The last part of the DNA fits TRBJ2-7 better; the J call may be wrong. CDR3 length equals 13 residues. CDR1 SGHTA and CDR2 FQGNSA come from the germline V gene. The CDR3 spells CASSGFWTYEQYF. DNA of the CDR3: TGTGCCAGCAGCGGATTTTGGACCTACGAGCAGTACTTC.

This chain uses TRBV5-5 with TRBJ1-2; D remains unclear. Germline V gene lookup returns CDR1 SGHKS and CDR2 YYEKEE (reference sequence). Trimming cost V 4 bases and J 11 bases, with 21 bases left between them. The CDR3 has 14 amino acids. CDR3 sequence (DNA): TGTGCCAGCAGCCCGGTAGGGTTAAACGGTGGTTACACCTTC. Protein: CASSPVGLNGGYTF.

The V call is TRBV20-1, the J call TRBJ1-6; 11 bases align to TRBD1. The CDR3 has 15 residues. Trimming removed 4 bases from V and 7 bases from J; junction bases left unmatched: 6. Germline CDR1 DFQATT, CDR2 SNEGSKA (reference sequence). CDR3 amino acids: CSAKGGQGVNSPLHF. CDR3 in DNA: TGCAGTGCTAAAGGGGGACAGGGGGTAAATTCACCCCTCCACTTT.

The chain employs TRBV6-2 or TRBV6-3 and TRBJ2-4, with unresolved D. The closer fit of TRBJ2-7 to the DNA end suggests the J call may be wrong. CDR3 size: 10 residues. Germline V lookup: CDR1 MNHEY, CDR2 SVGEGT. CDR3 coding DNA: TGTGCCAGCAGTAGGAACGAGCAGTACTTC. Residues: CASSRNEQYF.

The genes are TRBV5-1 and TRBJ2-5; D is tentatively TRBD1 or TRBD2 (6 bases each). The CDR3 has 15 amino acids. Germline loops: CDR1 SGHRS, CDR2 YFSETQ. Deletions cut 3 bases from V and 4 bases from J, with 16 bases between. This CDR3 is CASSSGGGDVETQYF. The CDR3 nucleotides read TGCGCCAGCAGCTCCGGGGGCGGGGATGTAGAGACCCAGTACTTC.

J is TRBJ2-1 and V is TRBV18; 14 bases are shared with TRBD2. The germline V gene has CDR1 KGHSH and CDR2 LQKENI. Trimming at V came to 0 bases and at J to 13 bases, leaving 20 bases not matched to a gene. The CDR3 is 20 amino acids. In DNA form, the CDR3 reads TGTGCCAGCTCACCACCCCGGTGGACCGGGACTAGCGGGGGAGGAAACATTCAGTTCTTC. Translation: CASSPPRWTGTSGGGNIQFF.

V and J are TRBV12-3 or TRBV12-4 and TRBJ1-4; D possibly corresponds to TRBD1 (6 bases). Trimming removed 3 bases from V and 7 bases from J, with 9 bases in between. The CDR3 is 13 amino acids. CDR3 nucleotides: TGTGCCAGCAGTTTTGGGGGCGGTGAAAAACTGTTTTTT. It encodes CASSFGGGEKLFF.

This clonotype has just a few counts. V and J are TRBV29-1 and TRBJ1-5; a possible D gene is TRBD1 (5 bases). This CDR3 spans 13 amino acids. CDR1 and CDR2 (germline): SQVTM, ANQGSEA. The V end was cut by 6 bases, the J end by 4 bases, with 13 bases between. The CDR3 region has the DNA TGCAGCGTAACAACAGGAGGGAATCAGCCCCAGCATTTT. This encodes CSVTTGGNQPQHF.

This clonotype appeared a few times. The chain joins TRBV28 to TRBJ2-5, with 7 positions matching TRBD1. Germline V gene sequence: CDR1 MDHEN, CDR2 SYDVKM. The CDR3 has 13 amino acids. V trimming: 5 bases; J trimming: 6 bases; junction bases outside the gene matches: 6. CDR3 sequence: CASSRQGAQTQYF. The DNA for the CDR3 is TGTGCCAGCAGTCGACAGGGAGCACAGACCCAGTACTTC.

This clonotype was seen just once. The chain is built from TRBV7-3 and TRBJ2-1; 8 bases match TRBD1. The germline gives CDR1 SGHTA, CDR2 FQGTGA. Trimming removed 4 bases from V and 7 bases from J; junction bases left unmatched: 9. This CDR3 is built from 15 residues. CDR3 in DNA: TGTGCCAGCAGCTCCCCGGACAGGGCGGTTAATGAGCAGTTCTTC. Translated, it gives CASSSPDRAVNEQFF.

This clonotype was seen many times. The chain has TRBV7-2 and TRBJ1-2, with D tentatively TRBD1 (5 bases). Germline V gene sequence: CDR1 SGHTA, CDR2 FQGNSA. Deletions cut 2 bases from V and 0 bases from J, with 7 bases between. This CDR3 has 14 amino acids. As DNA, the CDR3 is TGTGCCAGCAGCTTATCCAGGGCTAACTATGGCTACACCTTC. Protein product: CASSLSRANYGYTF.

This clonotype has just one count. The rearrangement uses TRBV7-8 and TRBJ1-5, with a possible D match to TRBD1 (5 bases). Trimming took off 1 base at V and 6 bases at J, with 10 bases between the two ends. CDR3 length: 14 amino acids. Per germline, CDR1 SGHVS and CDR2 FQNEAQ. CDR3 coding DNA: TGTGCCAGCAGCTTAGAATGGGGGAGTCAGCCCCAGCATTTT. This translates into CASSLEWGSQPQHF.

This chain joins TRBV12-5 and TRBJ1-5, with a tentative D call TRBD1 (5 bases). V was shortened by 1 base and J by 5 bases, with 12 bases between the two germline ends. The CDR3 is 15 amino acids. Germline lookup yields CDR1 LGHNT and CDR2 FRNRAP. The CDR3 loop is CASGLDGAAYQPQHF. The CDR3 nucleotides read TGTGCTAGTGGTTTGGATGGGGCGGCTTATCAGCCCCAGCATTTT.

V gene TRBV20-1 combines with J gene TRBJ2-1, with D perhaps assigned TRBD1 or TRBD2 (5 bases each). V shed 0 bases and J shed 6 bases, with 18 bases lying between them. Germline assignment: CDR1 DFQATT and CDR2 SNEGSKA (reference sequence). This CDR3 has 16 amino acids. Here the CDR3 DNA reads TGCAGTGCTAGAGAAAGTACGGGACCTCATTTCAATGAGCAGTTCTTC. It translates to CSARESTGPHFNEQFF.